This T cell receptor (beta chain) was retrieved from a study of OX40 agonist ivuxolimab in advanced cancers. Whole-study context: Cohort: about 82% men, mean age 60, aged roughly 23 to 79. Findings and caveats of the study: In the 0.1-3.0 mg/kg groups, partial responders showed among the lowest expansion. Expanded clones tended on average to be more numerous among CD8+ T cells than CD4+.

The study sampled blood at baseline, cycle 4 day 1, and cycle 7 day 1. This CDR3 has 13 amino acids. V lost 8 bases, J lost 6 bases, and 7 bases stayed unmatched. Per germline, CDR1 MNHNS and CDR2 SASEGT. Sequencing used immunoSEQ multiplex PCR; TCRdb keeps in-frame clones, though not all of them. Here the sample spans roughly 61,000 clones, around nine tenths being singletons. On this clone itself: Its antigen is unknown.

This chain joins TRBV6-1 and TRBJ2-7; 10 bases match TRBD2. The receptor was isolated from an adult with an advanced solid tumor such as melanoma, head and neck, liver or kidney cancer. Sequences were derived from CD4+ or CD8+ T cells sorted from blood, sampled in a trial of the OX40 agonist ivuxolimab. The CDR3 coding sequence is TGTGCCAGCGGCCCTAGCGGGAGCGCCGAGCAGTACTTC. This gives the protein CASGPSGSAEQYF.